The rows below give T cell receptor beta chains drawn from one sample of a study of cytomegalovirus exposure and HLA in healthy donors. TCRdb keeps only in-frame clones here, not all; method: immunoSEQ multiplex PCR. The sample includes around 150,000 clones, approximately 90% seen only once; the top ten take 0.69%. The material sequenced was PBMCs. The source is a man between 18 and 35 years old in good health and CMV-seronegative. The CDR3 runs from the conserved cysteine through the conserved F or W. Fields, in order: V gene, J gene, D gene, clone size, CDR3 DNA, CDR3 protein. D genes are given only for firm matches. A clone size is listed for some rows: how often the clone was seen (once, few, many), or a class if it is expanded.

v_call: TRBV5-4
j_call: TRBJ1-1
d_call: .
clone_size: once
cdr3_nt: TGTGCCAGCAGCGACTCTCCCGGGGGGGGGACTGAAGCTTTCTTT
cdr3_aa: CASSDSPGGGTEAFF

v_call: TRBV25-1
j_call: TRBJ1-6
d_call: .
clone_size: .
cdr3_nt: TGTGCCAGCAGTACGCCGGGGTTTTCACCCCTCCACTTT
cdr3_aa: CASSTPGFSPLHF

v_call: TRBV11-3
j_call: TRBJ2-1
d_call: TRBD2
clone_size: .
cdr3_nt: TGTGCCAGCAGCTTAAAACTAGCGGGGGCTGAGCAGTTCTTC
cdr3_aa: CASSLKLAGAEQFF

v_call: TRBV27
j_call: TRBJ2-1
d_call: TRBD2
clone_size: .
cdr3_nt: TGTGCCAGCAGTTTACTGCTAGCGGGTTACAATGAGCAGTTCTTC
cdr3_aa: CASSLLLAGYNEQFF

v_call: TRBV6-5
j_call: TRBJ1-1
d_call: .
clone_size: .
cdr3_nt: TGTGCCAGCAGTTACGCCAGGGGAAGCACTGAAGCTTTCTTT
cdr3_aa: CASSYARGSTEAFF

v_call: TRBV9
j_call: TRBJ1-2
d_call: TRBD1
clone_size: .
cdr3_nt: TGTGCCAGCAGCGTAGGGAGACAGGGTGGCTATGGCTACACCTTC
cdr3_aa: CASSVGRQGGYGYTF

v_call: TRBV30
j_call: TRBJ1-2
d_call: TRBD1
clone_size: .
cdr3_nt: TGTGCCTGGAGTGGTCTTAGGGGACAGGGGGAAGAAAACTATGGCTACACCTTC
cdr3_aa: CAWSGLRGQGEENYGYTF

v_call: TRBV29-1
j_call: TRBJ2-1
d_call: .
clone_size: .
cdr3_nt: TGCAGCGCTCCTGTAGCGCGAAGCTCCTACAATGAGCAGTTCTTC
cdr3_aa: CSAPVARSSYNEQFF

v_call: TRBV9
j_call: TRBJ2-6
d_call: TRBD2
clone_size: .
cdr3_nt: TGTGCCAGCAGCTCCCCGACTAGCGGGGGGCCGATCTCTGGGGCCAACGTCCTGACTTTC
cdr3_aa: CASSSPTSGGPISGANVLTF

v_call: TRBV7-9
j_call: TRBJ2-2
d_call: .
clone_size: .
cdr3_nt: TGTGCCAGCAGGGCCGGGCAGGGCGACGGGGAGCTGTTTTTT
cdr3_aa: CASRAGQGDGELFF

v_call: TRBV27
j_call: TRBJ2-1
d_call: TRBD2
clone_size: .
cdr3_nt: TGTGCCAGCAGTTTCTTGTCAGTAGCGGGGGGCCGATTCAATGAGCAGTTCTTC
cdr3_aa: CASSFLSVAGGRFNEQFF

v_call: TRBV5-1
j_call: TRBJ2-1
d_call: .
clone_size: .
cdr3_nt: TGCGCCAGCAGCTCCGACAGTGTACCCTACAATGAGCAGTTCTTC
cdr3_aa: CASSSDSVPYNEQFF

v_call: TRBV27
j_call: TRBJ2-5
d_call: TRBD1
clone_size: .
cdr3_nt: TGTGCCAGCAGTTTAAGGGGGACAGCGGAGACCCAGTACTTC
cdr3_aa: CASSLRGTAETQYF

v_call: TRBV9
j_call: TRBJ1-1
d_call: TRBD1
clone_size: .
cdr3_nt: TGTGCCAGCAGCGTCCGGGACAGGGAGGGTGGCACTGAAGCTTTCTTT
cdr3_aa: CASSVRDREGGTEAFF

v_call: TRBV7-9
j_call: TRBJ1-4
d_call: .
clone_size: .
cdr3_nt: TGTGCCAGCAGCCCGGCTGGCGGCAGGGGTGATGAAAAACTGTTTTTT
cdr3_aa: CASSPAGGRGDEKLFF

v_call: TRBV30
j_call: TRBJ2-5
d_call: TRBD2
clone_size: .
cdr3_nt: TGTGCCTTGAACCTCGGGGGGGAGACCCAGTACTTC
cdr3_aa: CALNLGGETQYF

v_call: TRBV5-1
j_call: TRBJ2-5
d_call: .
clone_size: once
cdr3_nt: TGCGCCAGCAGCTTGATGGACAGTCCCCAAGAGACCCAGTACTTC
cdr3_aa: CASSLMDSPQETQYF

v_call: TRBV18
j_call: TRBJ1-5
d_call: .
clone_size: .
cdr3_nt: TGTGCCAGCTCACCACCGGGCAGGGGTGGCAATCAGCCCCAGCATTTT
cdr3_aa: CASSPPGRGGNQPQHF

v_call: TRBV7-2
j_call: TRBJ2-7
d_call: .
clone_size: .
cdr3_nt: TGTGCCAGCAGCCCCACCCCAGGGGTGACCGGTATGGGAGAGCAGTACTTC
cdr3_aa: CASSPTPGVTGMGEQYF

v_call: TRBV9
j_call: TRBJ1-2
d_call: TRBD1
clone_size: .
cdr3_nt: TGTGCCAGCAGCGAGACCGGGACAGGGGCTCGCCCTAGTTATGGCTACACCTTC
cdr3_aa: CASSETGTGARPSYGYTF

v_call: TRBV10-1
j_call: TRBJ2-3
d_call: .
clone_size: .
cdr3_nt: TGCGCCAAAGCTAGCAGACACACAGATACGCAGTATTTT
cdr3_aa: CAKASRHTDTQYF

v_call: TRBV6-1
j_call: TRBJ2-7
d_call: .
clone_size: .
cdr3_nt: TGTGCCTCCAGAGTAGCGGAAGCCTACGAGCAGTACTTC
cdr3_aa: CASRVAEAYEQYF

v_call: TRBV9
j_call: TRBJ2-3
d_call: TRBD1
clone_size: few
cdr3_nt: TGTGCCAGCAGCACGGGACAGGGCACAGATACGCAGTATTTT
cdr3_aa: CASSTGQGTDTQYF

v_call: TRBV4-1
j_call: TRBJ2-7
d_call: .
clone_size: few
cdr3_nt: TGCGCCAGCAGCGAGTGGTTAGGACAGAACCGCTACGAGCAGTACTTC
cdr3_aa: CASSEWLGQNRYEQYF

v_call: TRBV4-3
j_call: TRBJ1-5
d_call: .
clone_size: .
cdr3_nt: TGCGCCAGCACACGCGGGACGGGGCAGGACAATCAGCCCCAGCATTTT
cdr3_aa: CASTRGTGQDNQPQHF

v_call: TRBV19
j_call: TRBJ2-1
d_call: TRBD2
clone_size: .
cdr3_nt: TGTGCCAGTAGTATAACTAGCGGGAAGGAGTTCTTC
cdr3_aa: CASSITSGKEFF

v_call: TRBV6-5
j_call: TRBJ1-2
d_call: .
clone_size: .
cdr3_nt: TGTGCCACGAAGGTCCGGGGTATTTATGGCTACACCTTC
cdr3_aa: CATKVRGIYGYTF

v_call: TRBV7-9
j_call: TRBJ2-2
d_call: TRBD1
clone_size: .
cdr3_nt: TGTGCCAGCAGCTACGGTCCGGGACAGGGAAACACCGGGGAGCTGTTTTTT
cdr3_aa: CASSYGPGQGNTGELFF

v_call: TRBV2
j_call: TRBJ2-3
d_call: TRBD2
clone_size: once
cdr3_nt: TGTGCCAGCATCGGGACTAGCGGGAGAGGAGGTTCCCCAGATACGCAGTATTTT
cdr3_aa: CASIGTSGRGGSPDTQYF